These T cell receptor beta chains were read from a single sample in a study of human T cells and chemical hapten exposure. One entry per CDR3 protein results from TCRdb running MiXCR on the 5' RACE reads. Seen here are tens of thousands of distinct CDR3 sequences, less than 9.5% observed once, and the top ten hold under 2.5%. These receptors were collected from a male donor in good health. Each CDR3 is given with its conserved first and last residue. The D gene is left open where the match is weak. Rows give clone size only sometimes, using once, few, many, or a class for an expanded clone.

j_call	cdr3_length	v_call	clone_size	d_call	cdr3_nt	cdr3_aa
TRBJ2-3	16	TRBV11-2	-	TRBD2	TGTGCCAGCAGCTTACATTCTAGCGGGAGCACAGATACGCAGTATTTT	CASSLHSSGSTDTQYF
TRBJ2-5	14	TRBV7-2	few	-	TGTGCCAGCAGCCTGGGGATGTCAAAAGAGACCCAGTACTTC	CASSLGMSKETQYF
TRBJ1-1	12	TRBV12-3/TRBV12-4	many	-	TGTGCCAGCAGTTCCAGGGATCCTGAAGCTTTCTTT	CASSSRDPEAFF
TRBJ1-1	14	TRBV5-6	-	-	TGTGCCAGCAGCTTTGGGCCCACAGAGACTGAAGCTTTCTTT	CASSFGPTETEAFF
TRBJ1-6	13	TRBV29-1	-	TRBD1	TGCAGCGCGCAGGGGGGCTTTAATTCACCCCTCCACTTT	CSAQGGFNSPLHF
TRBJ2-1	13	TRBV29-1	-	-	TGCAGCGTTCTGCCTATCGACTCGAATGAGCAGTTCTTC	CSVLPIDSNEQFF
TRBJ2-7	13	TRBV9	many	-	TGTGCCAGCAGCGTAGCTAATGGGTACGAGCAGTACTTC	CASSVANGYEQYF
TRBJ1-4	14	TRBV29-1	-	TRBD1	TGCAGCGTTCTAACGGACAGGGAGTATGAAAAACTGTTTTTT	CSVLTDREYEKLFF
TRBJ2-7	13	TRBV12-3/TRBV12-4	few	-	TGTGCCAGCAGTTTGGACAGCTACTACGAGCAGTACTTC	CASSLDSYYEQYF
TRBJ1-2	16	TRBV2	many	-	TGTGCCAGCAGTGAACGCCAGTTCCCCCGAAACTATGGCTACACCTTC	CASSERQFPRNYGYTF
TRBJ1-1	13	TRBV5-6	-	-	TGTGCCAGCAGCCGAAGGTCCAGCGGAGAAGCTTTCTTT	CASSRRSSGEAFF
TRBJ2-1	16	TRBV7-3	many	TRBD2	TGTGCCAGCAGCTTAATGGGGCGGGGGGTGGACAATGAGCAGTTCTTC	CASSLMGRGVDNEQFF
TRBJ2-3	15	TRBV12-3/TRBV12-4	many	-	TGTGCCAGCAGTTTAGGGGTGGGGTTCACAGATACGCAGTATTTT	CASSLGVGFTDTQYF
TRBJ2-1	16	TRBV2	-	TRBD1	TGTGCCAGCTCTGACCCGCTTGGACAGGGTTTCAATGAGCAGTTCTTC	CASSDPLGQGFNEQFF
TRBJ2-3	12	TRBV6-5	many	-	TGTGCCAGCAGTTACTCCGGGGATACGCAGTATTTT	CASSYSGDTQYF
TRBJ1-4	13	TRBV20-1	many	TRBD1	TGCAGTGCTACCGGGACAGCTACTGAAAAACTGTTTTTT	CSATGTATEKLFF
TRBJ1-2	14	TRBV3-1	many	-	TGTGCCAGCAGCCAAGTTCAGGGTGCCTATGGCTACACCTTC	CASSQVQGAYGYTF
TRBJ2-5	15	TRBV7-9	many	TRBD1	TGTGCCAGCAGCAATTACACAGGGGTAGGAGAGACCCAGTACTTC	CASSNYTGVGETQYF
TRBJ2-3	15	TRBV14	-	-	TGTGCCAGCAGCCAAGTTCTGGGCACCACAGATACGCAGTATTTT	CASSQVLGTTDTQYF